The 7 T cell receptor beta chains below all came from one sample that was sequenced in a study of regulatory T cells in long-lasting Graves disease. As to time point: newly diagnosed GD, antithyroid drugs for less than 3 months. TCR sequences were obtained from RNA taken from PBMCs. The authors built TCR beta libraries using iRepertoire HTBI primers and Arm-PCR of CDR3 regions. TCRdb fed the multiplex PCR reads into MiXCR, producing one record per CDR3 protein. Altogether 400,000 to 500,000 distinct CDR3 sequences are present, approximately 16% being singletons, with the ten largest covering 20% to 25%. The data also belong to a second study, concerning T cells in Graves' hyperthyroidism and ophthalmopathy.

Sequenced here: peripheral blood mononuclear cells (PBMCs), sampled at new diagnosis, from a patient treated with antithyroid drugs. These receptors came from a woman under 30 with Graves disease.

This clonotype was detected many times. This chain uses TRBV25-1 with TRBJ2-7; 8 nucleotides align to TRBD1. The CDR3 length is 14 residues. CDR1 is MGHDK and CDR2 is SYGVNS in the germline V gene. V dropped 1 base and J dropped 5; count of bases not matched to a gene: 4. DNA for the CDR3: TGTGCCAGCAGTGAATGGACAGGGATCCACGAGCAGTACTTC. Translation: CASSEWTGIHEQYF.

The genes are TRBV5-5 and TRBJ2-1, with 7 nucleotides matching TRBD2. The V gene's germline CDR1 is SGHKS and CDR2 YYEKEE (reference sequence). CDR3 length: 18 amino acids. The ends lost 3 bases at V and 6 bases at J; junction bases unmatched: 18. The CDR3: CASSYEWGPAREGNEQFF. The CDR3 DNA follows: TGTGCCAGCAGCTATGAGTGGGGACCCGCCAGGGAGGGCAATGAGCAGTTCTTC.

This clonotype was observed at least ten times. This sequence joins TRBV27 and TRBJ2-2; 14 bases are shared with TRBD2. The CDR3 has 23 residues. Germline V CDR1 and CDR2: MNHEY, SMNVEV (reference sequence). Trimming at V came to 2 bases and at J to 0 bases, leaving 17 bases not matched to a gene. The CDR3 reads CASSLGTGTSGREPLANTGELFF. The CDR3 DNA reads as TGTGCCAGCAGTTTAGGCACGGGGACTAGCGGGAGAGAACCCTTGGCGAACACCGGGGAGCTGTTTTTT.

This clonotype was detected ten times or more. The chain couples TRBV27 to TRBJ2-7, with 7 bases matching TRBD2. V trimming: 9 bases; J trimming: 4 bases; junction bases outside the gene matches: 12. Germline V lookup: CDR1 MNHEY, CDR2 SMNVEV (reference sequence). The CDR3 runs 14 residues. This CDR3 is CASQPRDYHYEQYF. The CDR3 DNA is TGTGCCAGTCAGCCCAGGGACTACCATTACGAGCAGTACTTC.

This clonotype was seen ten or more times. This chain connects TRBV7-2 to TRBJ2-1, with 7 bases that match TRBD2. From germline, CDR1 is SGHTA and CDR2 FQGNSA. V gave up 0 bases and J gave up 0 bases; unmatched junction bases: 14. CDR3 length: 20 residues. In nucleotides, the CDR3 is TGTGCCAGCAGCTTAGCGCCGCCCGGGGGGTTGATAAGCTCCTACAATGAGCAGTTCTTC. Translating it yields CASSLAPPGGLISSYNEQFF.

The chain uses TRBV19 and TRBJ1-1; no definite D call. The V end lost 5 bases, the J end lost 4 bases, and 14 bases lay between the germline ends. CDR1 and CDR2 from the germline V gene are LNHDA and SQIVND (reference sequence). The CDR3 has 14 residues. The CDR3 nucleotides are TGTGCCAGTAGTCCTTCTAGGTTCGGCACTGAAGCTTTCTTT. This encodes CASSPSRFGTEAFF.

A few counts support this clonotype. CDR3 in DNA: TGTGCCAGCGGGCCGGGACTAGCGGGGGAATACAATGAGCAGTTCTTC. It specifies CASGPGLAGEYNEQFF. The rearrangement uses TRBV6-2 or TRBV6-3 and TRBJ2-1; 14 bases align to TRBD2. CDR1 is MNHEY and CDR2 is SVGEGT in the germline V gene. The CDR3 consists of 16 residues. V dropped 8 bases and J dropped 4; count of bases not matched to a gene: 7.